The sequence of this TCR beta chain was determined in a study of shared clonotypes between healthy human individuals. General study results and limits: Blood alone was sampled, and tissue repertoires likely differ.

CDR3 length: 14 residues. Between the trimmed V and J ends, which lost 2 bases and 4 bases, there was a span of 14 bases. Germline V gives CDR1 SQVTM, CDR2 ANQGSEA. Concerning this clone itself: Its antigen remains unidentified.

Authors' analysis steps: ImmunoSEQ only sent back junction sequences with no quality scores, so filtering was done differently. The protocol was immunoSEQ multiplex PCR, while the TCRdb copy is restricted to in-frame clones and leaves out a portion. V and J calls and clone size follow that table, whereas D and trimming were derived from the DNA. The repertoire has nearly 1,000,000 clones, 60% to 85% of them found once; the top ten carry approximately 1.5%. The rearrangement links TRBV29-1 to TRBJ1-2, with D tentatively TRBD1 (6 bases). The sequencing sample was made of memory CD4+ T cells sorted from blood. Subset described: CD45RA-negative fraction. The sequence derives from a man younger than 35 in good health. The CDR3 DNA sequence: TGCAGCGTTGAAAGGTCAGGGGCGGCCTATGGCTACACCTTC. This encodes CSVERSGAAYGYTF. The full variable domain, completed using reference TRBV29-1 and TRBJ1-2, is SAVISQKPSRDICQRGTSLTIQCQVDSQVTMMFWYRQQPGQSLTLIATANQGSEATYESGFVIDKFPISRPNLTFSTLTVSNMSPEDSSIYLCSVERSGAAYGYTFGSGTRLTVV.